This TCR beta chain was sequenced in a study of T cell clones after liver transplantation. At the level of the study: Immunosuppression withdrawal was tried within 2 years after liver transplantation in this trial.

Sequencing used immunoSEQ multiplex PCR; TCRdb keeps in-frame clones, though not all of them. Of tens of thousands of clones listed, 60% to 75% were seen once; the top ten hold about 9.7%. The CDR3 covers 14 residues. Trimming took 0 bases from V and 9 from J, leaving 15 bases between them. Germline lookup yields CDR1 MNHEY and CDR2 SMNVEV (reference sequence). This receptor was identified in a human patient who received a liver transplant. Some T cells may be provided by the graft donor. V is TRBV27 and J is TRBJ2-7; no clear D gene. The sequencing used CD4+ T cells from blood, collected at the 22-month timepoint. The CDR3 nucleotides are TGTGCCAGCAGTTTATCGCTTTTCGTAGGATGGCAGTACTTC. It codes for CASSLSLFVGWQYF.